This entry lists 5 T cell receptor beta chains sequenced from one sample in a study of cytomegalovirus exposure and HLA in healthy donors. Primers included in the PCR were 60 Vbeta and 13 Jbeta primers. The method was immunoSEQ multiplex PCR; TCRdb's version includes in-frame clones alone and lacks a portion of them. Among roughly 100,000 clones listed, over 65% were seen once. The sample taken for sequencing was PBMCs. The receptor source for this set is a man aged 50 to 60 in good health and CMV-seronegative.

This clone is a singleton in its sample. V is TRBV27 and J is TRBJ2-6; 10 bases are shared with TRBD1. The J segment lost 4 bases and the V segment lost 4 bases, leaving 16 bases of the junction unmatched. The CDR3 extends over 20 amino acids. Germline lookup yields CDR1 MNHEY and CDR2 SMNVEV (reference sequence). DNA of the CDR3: TGTGCCAGCAGTTCCGGGACAGGGGAGGCCTTGCTTCTCGGGGCCAACGTCCTGACTTTC. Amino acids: CASSSGTGEALLLGANVLTF. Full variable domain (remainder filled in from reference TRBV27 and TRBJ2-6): EAQVTQNPRYLITVTGKKLTVTCSQNMNHEYMSWYRQDPGLGLRQIYYSMNVEVTDKGDVPEGYKVSRKEKRNFPLILESPSPNQTSLYFCASSSGTGEALLLGANVLTFGAGSRLTVL.

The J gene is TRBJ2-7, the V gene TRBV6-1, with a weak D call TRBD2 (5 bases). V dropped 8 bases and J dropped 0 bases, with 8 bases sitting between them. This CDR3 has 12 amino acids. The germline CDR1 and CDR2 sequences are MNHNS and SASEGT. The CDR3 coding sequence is TGTGCCAGCGAGGGCAGCTCCTACGAGCAGTACTTC. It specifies CASEGSSYEQYF.

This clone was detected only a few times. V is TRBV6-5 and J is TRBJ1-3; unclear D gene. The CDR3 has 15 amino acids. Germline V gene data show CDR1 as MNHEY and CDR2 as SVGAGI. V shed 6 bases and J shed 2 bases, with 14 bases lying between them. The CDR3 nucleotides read TGTGCCAGCAGCCTAACCTTAACCCCTGGAAACACCATATATTTT. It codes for CASSLTLTPGNTIYF.

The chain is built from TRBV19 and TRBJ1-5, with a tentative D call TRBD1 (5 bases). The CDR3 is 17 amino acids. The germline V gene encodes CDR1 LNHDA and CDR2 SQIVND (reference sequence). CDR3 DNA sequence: TGTGCAATACCATGTGGACGGGACTTACCAGCCAGTCAGCCCCAGCATTTT. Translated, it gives CAIPCGRDLPASQPQHF.

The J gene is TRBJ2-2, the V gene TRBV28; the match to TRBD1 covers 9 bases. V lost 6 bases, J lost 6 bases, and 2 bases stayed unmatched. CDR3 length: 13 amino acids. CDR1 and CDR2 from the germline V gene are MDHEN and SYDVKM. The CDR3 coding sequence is TGTGCCAGCAGACAGGGGGCGGCCGGGGAGCTGTTTTTT. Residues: CASRQGAAGELFF.